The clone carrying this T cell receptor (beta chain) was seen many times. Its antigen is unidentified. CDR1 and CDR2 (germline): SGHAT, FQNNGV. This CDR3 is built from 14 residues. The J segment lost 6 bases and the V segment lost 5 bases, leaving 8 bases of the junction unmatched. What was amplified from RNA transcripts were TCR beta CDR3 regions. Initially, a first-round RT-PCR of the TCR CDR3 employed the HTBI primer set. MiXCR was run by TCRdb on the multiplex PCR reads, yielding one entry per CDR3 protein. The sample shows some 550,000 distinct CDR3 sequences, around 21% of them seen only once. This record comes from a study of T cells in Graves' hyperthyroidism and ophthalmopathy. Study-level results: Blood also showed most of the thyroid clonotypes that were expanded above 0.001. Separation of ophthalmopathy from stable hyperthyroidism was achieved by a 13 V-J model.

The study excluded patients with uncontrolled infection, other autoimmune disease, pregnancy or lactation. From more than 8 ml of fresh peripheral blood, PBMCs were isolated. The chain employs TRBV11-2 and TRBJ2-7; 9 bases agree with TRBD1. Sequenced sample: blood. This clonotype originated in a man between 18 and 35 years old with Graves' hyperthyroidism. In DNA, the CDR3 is TGTGCCAGCAGCCATCCGGGACAGGGCTTCGAGCAGTACTTC. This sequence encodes CASSHPGQGFEQYF.